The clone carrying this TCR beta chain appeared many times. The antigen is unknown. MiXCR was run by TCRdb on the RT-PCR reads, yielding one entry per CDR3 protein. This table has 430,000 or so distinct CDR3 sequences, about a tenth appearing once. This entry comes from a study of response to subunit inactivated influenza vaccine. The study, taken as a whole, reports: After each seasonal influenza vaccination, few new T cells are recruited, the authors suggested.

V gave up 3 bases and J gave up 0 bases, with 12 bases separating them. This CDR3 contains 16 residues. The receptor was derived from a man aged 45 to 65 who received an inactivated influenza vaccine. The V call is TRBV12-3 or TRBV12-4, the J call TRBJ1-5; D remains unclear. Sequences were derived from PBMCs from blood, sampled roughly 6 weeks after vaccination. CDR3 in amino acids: CASSFLSGLSNQPQHF. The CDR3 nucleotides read TGTGCCAGCAGTTTTTTGTCAGGTCTTAGCAATCAGCCCCAGCATTTT.